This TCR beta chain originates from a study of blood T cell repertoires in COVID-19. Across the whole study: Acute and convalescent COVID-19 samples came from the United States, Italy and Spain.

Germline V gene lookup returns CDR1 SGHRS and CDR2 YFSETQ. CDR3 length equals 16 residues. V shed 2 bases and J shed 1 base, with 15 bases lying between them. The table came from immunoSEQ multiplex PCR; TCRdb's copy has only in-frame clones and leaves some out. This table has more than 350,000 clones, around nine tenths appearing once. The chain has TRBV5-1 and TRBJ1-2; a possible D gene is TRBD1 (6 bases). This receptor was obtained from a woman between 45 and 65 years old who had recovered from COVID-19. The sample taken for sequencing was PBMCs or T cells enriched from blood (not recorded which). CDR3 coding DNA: TGCGCCAGCAGCTTACGCTGGGACAAACTTAACTATGGCTACACCTTC. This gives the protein CASSLRWDKLNYGYTF.